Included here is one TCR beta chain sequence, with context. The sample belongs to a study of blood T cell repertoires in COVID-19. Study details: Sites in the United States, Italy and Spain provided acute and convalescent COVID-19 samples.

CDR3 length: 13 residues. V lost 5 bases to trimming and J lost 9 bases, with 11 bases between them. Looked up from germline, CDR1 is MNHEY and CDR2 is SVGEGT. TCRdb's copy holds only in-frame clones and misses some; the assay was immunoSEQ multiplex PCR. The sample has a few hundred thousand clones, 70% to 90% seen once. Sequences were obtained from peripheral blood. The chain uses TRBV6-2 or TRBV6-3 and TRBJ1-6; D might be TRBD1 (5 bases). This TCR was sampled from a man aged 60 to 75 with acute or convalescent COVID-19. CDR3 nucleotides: TGTGCCAGCAGTACAGGTCGGAGTTCACCCCTCCACTTT. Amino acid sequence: CASSTGRSSPLHF.